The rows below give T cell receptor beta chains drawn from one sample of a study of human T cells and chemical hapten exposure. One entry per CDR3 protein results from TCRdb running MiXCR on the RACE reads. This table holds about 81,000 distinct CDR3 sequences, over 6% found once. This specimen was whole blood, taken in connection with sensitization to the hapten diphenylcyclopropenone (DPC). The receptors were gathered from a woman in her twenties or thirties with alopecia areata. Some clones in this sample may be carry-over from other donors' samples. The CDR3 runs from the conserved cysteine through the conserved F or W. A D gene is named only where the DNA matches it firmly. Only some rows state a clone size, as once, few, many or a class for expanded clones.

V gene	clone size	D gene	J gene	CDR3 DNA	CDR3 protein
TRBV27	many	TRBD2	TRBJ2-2	TGTGCCACCGGACTAGCTACCACCGGGGAGCTGTTTTTT	CATGLATTGELFF
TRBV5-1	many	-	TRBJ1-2	TGCGCCAGCAGCTTATCGACAGGATCCTATGGCTACACCTTC	CASSLSTGSYGYTF
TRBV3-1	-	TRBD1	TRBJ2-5	TGTGCCAGCAGCCAATCGGACAGGGGGAATAGGGAAGAGACCCAGTACTTC	CASSQSDRGNREETQYF
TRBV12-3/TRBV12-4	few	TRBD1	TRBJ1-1	TGTGCCAGCAGTGTAGGATCAACACAGGGGGCAAGTAGGTCGGCTTTCTTT	CASSVGSTQGASRSAFF
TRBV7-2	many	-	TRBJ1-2	TGTGCCAGCAGCTTACTAGCCGACAGCATCGACTATGGCTACACCTTC	CASSLLADSIDYGYTF
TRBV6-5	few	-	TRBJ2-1	TGTGCCAGCAGTTACTCTCCCGAGAGCTCCTACAATGAGCAGTTCTTC	CASSYSPESSYNEQFF
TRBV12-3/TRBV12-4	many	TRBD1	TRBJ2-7	TGTGCCAGCAGGAACAGGGGCCTGGACGAGCAGTACTTC	CASRNRGLDEQYF
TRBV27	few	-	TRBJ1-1	TGTGCCAGCAGTTCGAGACGGAACACTGAAGCTTTCTTT	CASSSRRNTEAFF
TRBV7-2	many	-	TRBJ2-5	TGTGCCAGCAGCCGGAGGGCGGGCCTACAAGAGACCCAGTACTTC	CASSRRAGLQETQYF
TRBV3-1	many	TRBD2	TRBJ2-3	TGTGCCAGCAGCCTGCCGGGGGGGCCGAGCACAGATACGCAGTATTTT	CASSLPGGPSTDTQYF
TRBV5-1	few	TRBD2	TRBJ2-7	TGCGCCAGCAGGCTAGCGGAGGGCCCCTACGAGCAGTACTTC	CASRLAEGPYEQYF
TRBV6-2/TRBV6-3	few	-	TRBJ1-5	TGTGCCAGCAAGCTACAGGGTATCAATCAGCCCCAGCATTTT	CASKLQGINQPQHF
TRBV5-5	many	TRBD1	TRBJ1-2	TGTGCCAGCAGCTTACAGGGGGGCTATCTTGGCTACACCTTC	CASSLQGGYLGYTF
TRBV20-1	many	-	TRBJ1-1	TGCAGTGCTAGTTTTTCGGGGGACGGAGCATCTGAAGCTTTCTTT	CSASFSGDGASEAFF
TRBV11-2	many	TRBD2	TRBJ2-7	TGTGCCTCCCAGCTTACGGGGAGGGTTAATCCGAGCTCCTACGAGCAGTACTTC	CASQLTGRVNPSSYEQYF